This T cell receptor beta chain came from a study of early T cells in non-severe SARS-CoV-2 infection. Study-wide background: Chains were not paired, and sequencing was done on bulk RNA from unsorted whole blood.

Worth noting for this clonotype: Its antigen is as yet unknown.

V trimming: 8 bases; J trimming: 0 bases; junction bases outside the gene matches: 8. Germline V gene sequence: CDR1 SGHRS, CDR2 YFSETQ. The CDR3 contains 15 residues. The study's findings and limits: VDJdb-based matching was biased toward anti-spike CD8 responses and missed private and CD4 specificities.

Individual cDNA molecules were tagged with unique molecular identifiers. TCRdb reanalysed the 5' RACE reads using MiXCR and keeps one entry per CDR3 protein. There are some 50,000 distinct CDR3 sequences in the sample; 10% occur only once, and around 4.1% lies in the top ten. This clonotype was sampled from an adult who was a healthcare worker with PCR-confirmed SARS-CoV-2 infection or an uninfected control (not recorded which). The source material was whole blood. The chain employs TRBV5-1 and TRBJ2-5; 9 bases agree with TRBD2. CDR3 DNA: TGCGCCAGTCGGGATATAGCGGGGGACCAAGAGACCCAGTACTTC. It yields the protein CASRDIAGDQETQYF.